Below, 18 T cell receptor beta chains from the same sample are listed, as sequenced in a study of Ad26.COV2.S vaccination and SARS-CoV-2 variants. Here immunoSEQ multiplex PCR was the method, and the copy in TCRdb shows in-frame clones only, minus some. The sample holds some 420,000 clones, approximately 90% seen once. Treatment reported: around 19 received Ad26.COV2.S at low or high dose, single or two shots; several received placebo; per-sample allocation not given. Collection of the samples took place on day 63 after the first injection of vaccine or placebo. Sequencing used peripheral blood, obtained in a trial of Ad26.COV2.S vaccine versus placebo. The receptors shown here come from a person aged 18-65 years who received the Ad26.COV2.S COVID-19 vaccine or a placebo.

The rearrangement uses TRBV12-3 or TRBV12-4 and TRBJ1-1, with no clear D. The ends were cut back, 0 bases at V and 8 bases at J, with 7 bases in the middle. CDR3 size: 12 residues. CDR3 sequence: CASSLAAFEAFF. CDR3 DNA sequence: TGTGCCAGCAGTTTAGCGGCTTTCGAAGCTTTCTTT.

The table lists this clone with a count of one. This chain joins TRBV10-3 and TRBJ2-7; D is possibly TRBD1 (6 bases). The V gene lost 8 bases and the J gene lost 7 bases, with 21 bases spanning the gap. CDR1 ENHRY and CDR2 SYGVKD come from the germline V gene. The CDR3 is 14 amino acids. The CDR3 region is CAIVHRARAEEQYF. The CDR3 bases are TGTGCCATCGTACACAGGGCGAGGGCGGAAGAGCAGTACTTC.

CDR3 sequence reads: CASSQDPDRAYGYTF. In DNA form, the CDR3 reads TGCGCCAGCAGCCAAGATCCGGACAGGGCCTATGGCTACACCTTC. The gene calls are TRBV4-3 and TRBJ1-2; 8 bases fit TRBD1. The CDR3 sequence is 15 residues long. Germline CDR1 reads LGHNA; CDR2 reads YSLEER. With 0 bases clipped from V and 4 bases from J, the junction kept 4 bases outside the gene matches.

DNA of the CDR3: TGTGTCAGAAGCAGATTTAACAGGGTCTCTAGACGGAACACTGAAGCTTTCTTT. It specifies CVRSRFNRVSRRNTEAFF. The chain links TRBV7-5 to TRBJ1-1; the listed D gene, TRBD1, was not tested against the DNA. TRBV7-5 constitutes a pseudogene. This CDR3 contains 18 residues.

This clone was picked up a small number of times. The chain is built from TRBV12-3 or TRBV12-4 and TRBJ1-6; no definite D call. The length of the CDR3 is 13 residues. With 4 bases removed from V and 7 bases from J, the gap between germline ends came to 8 bases. As DNA, the CDR3 is TGTGCCAGCAGTTCGGACCGAAATTCACCCCTCCACTTT. Amino acid sequence: CASSSDRNSPLHF.

V usage is TRBV6-1 and J usage is TRBJ2-1, with 7 bases lining up with TRBD2. Losses at the gene ends were 1 base for V and 2 bases for J; bases not matched to a gene: 14. Germline V gene lookup returns CDR1 MNHNS and CDR2 SASEGT. The CDR3 totals 19 residues. The CDR3 DNA sequence: TGTGCCAGCAGTGAAGGTCAGTGGACTCGGCGGGAGACCTACAATGAGCAGTTCTTC. It is translated as CASSEGQWTRRETYNEQFF.

Here the CDR3 reads CASRRDSQETQYF. The CDR3 DNA is TGCGCCAGCAGAAGGGACAGCCAAGAGACCCAGTACTTC. The chain uses TRBV5-1 and TRBJ2-5, with 7 bases matching TRBD1. This CDR3 region has 13 residues. J was trimmed by 1 base and V by 5 bases; bases with no gene match: 2. Germline-derived CDR1 and CDR2 are SGHRS and YFSETQ.

DNA of the CDR3: TGTGCCAGCAGCTTCGGGCAGATAAACACCGGGGAGCTGTTTTTT. Amino acid sequence: CASSFGQINTGELFF. The J gene is TRBJ2-2, the V gene TRBV5-4; unclear D gene. Between the trimmed V and J ends, which lost 2 bases and 2 bases, there was a span of 10 bases. Looked up from germline, CDR1 is SGHNT and CDR2 is YYREEE (reference sequence). The CDR3 covers 15 residues. Drawing the rest from reference TRBV5-4 and TRBJ2-2, the complete variable domain is ETGVTQSPTHLIKTRGQQVTLRCSSQSGHNTVSWYQQALGQGPQFIFQYYREEENGRGNFPPRFSGLQFPNYSSELNVNALELDDSALYLCASSFGQINTGELFFGEGSRLTVL.

The chain links TRBV29-1 to TRBJ2-7; TRBD1 aligns across 9 bases. The CDR3 consists of 12 residues. With 5 bases clipped from V and 3 bases from J, the junction kept 2 bases outside the gene matches. Germline V gene data show CDR1 as SQVTM and CDR2 as ANQGSEA. DNA of the CDR3: TGCAGCGTTAACAGGGGGCTCTACGAGCAGTACTTC. Translated, it gives CSVNRGLYEQYF.

V and J are TRBV6-1 and TRBJ2-1; possibly TRBD2 for D (5 bases). Germline values: CDR1 MNHNS, CDR2 SASEGT. The V and J ends lost 1 base and 8 bases respectively, with 15 bases between them. The CDR3 extends over 15 amino acids. CDR3 bases: TGTGCCAGCAGTGAAGAGCGGAGTGGCCAGGATGAGCAGTTCTTC. It specifies CASSEERSGQDEQFF.

This chain links TRBV5-1 with TRBJ2-3; D remains ambiguous. This CDR3 region has 13 residues. Germline lookup yields CDR1 SGHRS and CDR2 YFSETQ. With 2 bases removed from V and 2 bases from J, the gap between germline ends came to 6 bases. In nucleotides, the CDR3 is TGCGCCAGCAGCTTTGAATACACAGATACGCAGTATTTT. Translated: CASSFEYTDTQYF.

This chain joins TRBV6-2 or TRBV6-3 and TRBJ2-7; TRBD2 aligns across 8 bases. Unmatched junction bases numbered 6, after V lost 2 bases and J lost 6 bases. This CDR3 region has 14 residues. Germline loops: CDR1 MNHEY, CDR2 SVGEGT. The CDR3 spells CASSYPPGGGEQYF. CDR3 nucleotides: TGTGCCAGCAGTTACCCCCCGGGAGGGGGCGAGCAGTACTTC.

The CDR3 loop reads CASQLTGHPEAFF. The CDR3 region has the DNA TGTGCCAGCCAACTAACAGGGCACCCTGAAGCTTTCTTT. The V call is TRBV11-3, the J call TRBJ1-1, with TRBD1 as a possible D gene (6 bases). V was shortened by 8 bases and J by 6 bases, with 16 bases between the two germline ends. The CDR3 spans 13 residues. The germline gives CDR1 SGHNT, CDR2 YENEEA.

This chain links TRBV5-5 with TRBJ2-5; 8 bases match TRBD1. Germline V gene sequence: CDR1 SGHKS, CDR2 YYEKEE (reference sequence). V was pared by 1 base and J by 5 bases, with 4 bases of the junction left unmatched. The CDR3 length is 14 residues. The CDR3 nucleotides read TGTGCCAGCAGCTTGCAGGGGGCGCGGGAGACCCAGTACTTC. Its translation: CASSLQGARETQYF.

This sequence joins TRBV6-5 and TRBJ1-2; TRBD1 matches at 9 bases. Trimming cost V 2 bases and J 6 bases; bases outside gene matches: 1. The CDR3 is 13 residues long. The germline V gene has CDR1 MNHEY and CDR2 SVGAGI. CDR3 loop: CASSYRTGDGYTF. The CDR3 region has the DNA TGTGCCAGCAGTTACAGGACAGGGGATGGCTACACCTTC.

The rearrangement uses TRBV29-1 and TRBJ2-3; D is unresolved. The CDR3 sequence is 11 residues long. Trimming removed 6 bases at V and 4 bases at J, with 8 bases between. Looked up from germline, CDR1 is SQVTM and CDR2 is ANQGSEA. The CDR3 is CSVRWADTQYF. CDR3 in DNA: TGCAGCGTCCGATGGGCAGATACGCAGTATTTT.

The table lists this clone with a few counts. The rearrangement links TRBV18 to TRBJ1-2, with TRBD1 identical over 8 bases. Germline V CDR1 and CDR2: KGHSH, LQKENI. The J segment lost 0 bases and the V segment lost 3 bases, leaving 6 bases of the junction unmatched. The length of the CDR3 is 16 residues. For the CDR3, the DNA is TGTGCCAGCTCACCGTTAGGACAGGGCACTAACTATGGCTACACCTTC. Its translation: CASSPLGQGTNYGYTF.

The chain couples TRBV11-2 to TRBJ1-4; tentatively, D is TRBD1 (5 bases). V dropped 3 bases and J dropped 0 bases, with 17 bases sitting between them. Germline lookup yields CDR1 SGHAT and CDR2 FQNNGV. This CDR3 has 18 amino acids. This CDR3 is CASSFVRQGHTTNEKLFF. The DNA of the CDR3 is TGTGCCAGCAGCTTTGTCCGCCAGGGCCATACAACTAATGAAAAACTGTTTTTT.